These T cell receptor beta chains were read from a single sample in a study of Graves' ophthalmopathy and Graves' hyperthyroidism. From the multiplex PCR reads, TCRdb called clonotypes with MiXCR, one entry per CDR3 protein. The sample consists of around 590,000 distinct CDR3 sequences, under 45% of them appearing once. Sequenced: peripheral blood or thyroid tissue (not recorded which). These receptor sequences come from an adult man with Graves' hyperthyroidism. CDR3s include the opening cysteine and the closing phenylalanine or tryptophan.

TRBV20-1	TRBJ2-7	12	CSASYNTYEQYF
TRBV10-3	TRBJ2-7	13	CAISGDRGYGQYF
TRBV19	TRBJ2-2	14	CASSPGPQVGELFF
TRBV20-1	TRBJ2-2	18	CSARGAGADRANTGELFF
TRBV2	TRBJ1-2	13	CASIVGRADGYTF
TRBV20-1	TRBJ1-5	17	CSALKPGQGVSNQPQHF
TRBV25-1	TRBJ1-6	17	CASSESGQGIRDSPLHF
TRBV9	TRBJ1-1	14	CASSVGGAPAEAFF
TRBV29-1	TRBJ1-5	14	CSVAERQGNQPQHF
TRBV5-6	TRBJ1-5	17	CASSSRQGDYSNQPQHF
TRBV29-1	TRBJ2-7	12	CSVEGRYNEQYF
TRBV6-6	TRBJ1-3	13	CASRGTGGNTIYF
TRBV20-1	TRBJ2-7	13	CSARVLSSYEQYF
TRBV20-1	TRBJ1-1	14	CSARGGASGTEAFF
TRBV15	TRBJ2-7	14	CASGGLAGGYEQYF
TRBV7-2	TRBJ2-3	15	CASSPGRDTRDTQYF
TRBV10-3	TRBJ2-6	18	CAISEIGTSISGANVLTF
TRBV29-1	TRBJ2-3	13	CSAKTDTTDTQYF
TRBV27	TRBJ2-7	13	CASSGGGSHEQYF
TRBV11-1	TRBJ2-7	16	CASSVESRAGGYEQYF
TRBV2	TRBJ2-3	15	CASSLWEGETDTQYF
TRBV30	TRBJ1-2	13	CAWSVHGNYGYTF
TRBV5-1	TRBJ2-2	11	CASSLHGELFF
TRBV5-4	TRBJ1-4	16	CASSPGGGRSNEKLFF
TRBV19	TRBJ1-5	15	CASSIGQGGNQPQHF
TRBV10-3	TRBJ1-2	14	CAITQDRANYGYTF
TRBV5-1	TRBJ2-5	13	CASRHGGEETQYF
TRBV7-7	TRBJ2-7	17	CASSQDLRTSSPYEQYF
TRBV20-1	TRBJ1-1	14	CSARSSGGNTEAFF
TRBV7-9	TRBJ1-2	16	CASSLDQTGGFYGYTF
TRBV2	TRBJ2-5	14	CASSEPDRGETQYF
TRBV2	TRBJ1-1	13	CASRDGGGTEAFF
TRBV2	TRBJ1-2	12	CASGDGGYGYTF
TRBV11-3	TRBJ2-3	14	CASSTGQSIDTQYF
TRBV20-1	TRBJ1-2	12	CSAKGAGYGYTF
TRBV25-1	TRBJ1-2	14	CASSEGVRGYGYTF
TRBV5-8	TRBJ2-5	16	CASSLALAGGGETQYF
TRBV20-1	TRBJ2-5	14	CSAPLAGSQETQYF
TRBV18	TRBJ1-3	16	CANSPLPGPSGNTIYF
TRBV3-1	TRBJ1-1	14	CASSQAGDLAEAFF
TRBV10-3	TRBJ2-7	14	CASHRDRDSYEQYF
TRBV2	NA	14	CASGGRTGYIEQFF
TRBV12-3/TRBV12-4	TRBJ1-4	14	CASSERGGFGELFF
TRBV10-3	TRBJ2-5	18	CAISYSVAASGIAETQYF
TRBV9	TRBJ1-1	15	CASSLGHQKHTEAFF
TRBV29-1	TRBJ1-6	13	CSVGGGSNSPLHF